One sample yielded the 12 T cell receptor beta chains listed below, sequenced in a study of T cells in Graves' hyperthyroidism and ophthalmopathy. Amplified regions were TCR beta CDR3 sequences from RNA transcripts. In the first-round RT-PCR of the TCR CDR3, the HTBI primer set was used. A single record per CDR3 protein comes from TCRdb applying MiXCR to the multiplex PCR reads. This sample carries 450,000 to 500,000 distinct CDR3 sequences, approximately 23% of them seen once, and the ten largest clones take around 47%. Sample: blood. The source of these receptors is a woman between 70 and 85 years old with Graves' ophthalmopathy.

This clonotype was recorded many times. The J gene is TRBJ2-3, the V gene TRBV5-1, with D perhaps TRBD2 (5 bases). Per the germline V gene, CDR1 is SGHRS and CDR2 is YFSETQ. The V and J ends lost 0 bases and 5 bases respectively, with 7 bases between them. CDR3 length: 13 amino acids. The CDR3 spells CASSLAGLDTQYF. Written as DNA, the CDR3 is TGCGCCAGCAGCTTGGCGGGGTTAGATACGCAGTATTTT.

This clonotype was seen more than once but under ten times. V usage is TRBV5-1 and J usage is TRBJ2-2, with TRBD2 identical over 7 bases. The CDR3 totals 15 residues. CDR1 and CDR2 from the germline V gene are SGHRS and YFSETQ. Losses at the gene ends were 0 bases for V and 4 bases for J; bases not matched to a gene: 3. The chain's CDR3 is CASSLVAGRTGELFF. In nucleotides, the CDR3 is TGCGCCAGCAGCTTGGTAGCGGGCCGCACCGGGGAGCTGTTTTTT.

This rearrangement joins TRBV15 to TRBJ2-3; 7 bases map to TRBD1. V lost 11 bases to trimming and J lost 2 bases; unmatched junction nucleotides: 13. Germline assignment: CDR1 LNHNV and CDR2 YYDKDF (reference sequence). The length of the CDR3 is 15 residues. CDR3 residues: CAPARDRDFTDTQYF. The CDR3 region has the DNA TGTGCCCCGGCCCGGGACAGAGATTTCACAGATACGCAGTATTTT.

The chain combines TRBV18 with TRBJ2-1, with D possibly TRBD2 on 6 matching bases. The length of the CDR3 is 15 residues. Trimming took 2 bases from V and 2 from J, leaving 10 bases between them. Germline assignment: CDR1 KGHSH and CDR2 LQKENI. The CDR3 spells CASSPTLATYNEQFF. Here the CDR3 DNA reads TGTGCCAGCTCACCAACACTAGCCACCTACAATGAGCAGTTCTTC.

This clonotype has a handful of counts. This chain uses TRBV7-9 with TRBJ2-1; the match to TRBD1 covers 8 bases. This CDR3 spans 12 amino acids. Germline V CDR1 and CDR2: SEHNR, FQNEAQ (reference sequence). V gave up 5 bases and J gave up 12 bases; unmatched junction bases: 6. The CDR3 coding sequence is TGTGCCAGCAGCCAAGGACAGGGTGGGCAGTTCTTC. Residues: CASSQGQGGQFF.

This clonotype was counted ten times or more. V gene TRBV9 combines with J gene TRBJ2-3; no definite D call. The CDR3 contains 15 residues. The germline V gene has CDR1 SGDLS and CDR2 YYNGEE. Trimming took off 0 bases at V and 1 base at J, with 9 bases between the two ends. In DNA form, the CDR3 reads TGTGCCAGCAGCGTAGGGGGAAGGGGCACAGATACGCAGTATTTT. Encoded protein: CASSVGGRGTDTQYF.

This clonotype was seen only a few times. CDR3 sequence (DNA): TGTGCCAGCAGAGCCGGGAGGACGGTGAACACCGGGGAGCTGTTTTTT. Translated, it gives CASRAGRTVNTGELFF. The V call is TRBV27, the J call TRBJ2-2, with TRBD2 identical over 7 bases. The germline V gene has CDR1 MNHEY and CDR2 SMNVEV (reference sequence). This CDR3 has 16 residues. The V segment lost 6 bases and the J segment 1 base; nucleotides outside the gene matches: 8.

This clonotype has a handful of counts. This chain uses TRBV5-1 with TRBJ1-2; the match to TRBD1 covers 7 bases. Germline V gene data show CDR1 as SGHRS and CDR2 as YFSETQ. The CDR3 sequence is 15 residues long. The V gene end was trimmed by 2 bases and the J gene end by 6 bases; junction bases not matched to a gene: 10. The CDR3 DNA sequence: TGCGCCAGCAGCTTACACAGGGGAAGCAGTAATGGCTACACCTTC. Its translation is CASSLHRGSSNGYTF.

In the case of this clonotype: The junction does not match germline at one end; this may be a read error. The chain combines TRBV5-5 with TRBJ2-2; D gene unclear. The germline gives CDR1 SGHKS, CDR2 YYEKEE (reference sequence). The CDR3 consists of 16 residues. The CDR3 DNA reads as TGCGCCAGCAGCCCCACGGCCAACAAGAACACCGGGGAGCTGTTTTTT. Translating gives CASSPTANKNTGELFF.

With respect to this clonotype: It may be a read error: a sequence one base away is much more abundant. The rearrangement joins TRBV12-3 or TRBV12-4 to TRBJ2-3; TRBD2 aligns across 14 bases. The CDR3 covers 18 residues. The CDR3 is CASSGRTSGRSSTGTQYF. CDR3 nucleotide sequence: TGTGCCAGCAGCGGACGGACTAGCGGGAGGAGTTCCACAGGTACGCAGTATTTT.

This clonotype appeared a few times. The chain uses TRBV6-2 or TRBV6-3 and TRBJ2-7; TRBD2 might be the D (5 bases). V dropped 8 bases and J dropped 5 bases, with 22 bases sitting between them. The germline gives CDR1 MNHEY, CDR2 SVGEGT. The CDR3 length is 15 residues. The CDR3 here is CASSLSGKKRNEQYF. The CDR3 DNA is TGTGCCAGCTCCCTATCCGGGAAAAAGAGGAACGAGCAGTACTTC.

This clonotype came up a few times. As DNA, the CDR3 is TGTGCCAGCAGCCATAACAGCGTTGGCCCTGAAAAACTGTTTTTT. It specifies CASSHNSVGPEKLFF. This sequence joins TRBV7-2 and TRBJ1-4, with unresolved D. The germline V and J ends were trimmed by 5 bases and 7 bases, with 17 bases remaining between them. Per germline, CDR1 SGHTA and CDR2 FQGNSA. CDR3 length: 15 residues.